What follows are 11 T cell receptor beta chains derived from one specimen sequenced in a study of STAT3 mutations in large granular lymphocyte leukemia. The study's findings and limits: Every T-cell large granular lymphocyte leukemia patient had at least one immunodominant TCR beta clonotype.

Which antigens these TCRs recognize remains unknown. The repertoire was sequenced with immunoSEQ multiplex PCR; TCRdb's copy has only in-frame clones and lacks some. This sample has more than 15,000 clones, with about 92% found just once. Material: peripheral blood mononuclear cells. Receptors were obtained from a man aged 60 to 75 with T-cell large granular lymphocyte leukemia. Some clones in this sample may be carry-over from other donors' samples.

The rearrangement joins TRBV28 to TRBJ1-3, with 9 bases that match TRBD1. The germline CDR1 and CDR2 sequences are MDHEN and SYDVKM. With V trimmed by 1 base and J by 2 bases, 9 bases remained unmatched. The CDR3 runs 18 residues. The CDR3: CASSLLGDRGFTGNTIYF. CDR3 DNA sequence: TGTGCCAGCAGTTTATTGGGCGACAGGGGGTTCACTGGAAACACCATATATTTT.

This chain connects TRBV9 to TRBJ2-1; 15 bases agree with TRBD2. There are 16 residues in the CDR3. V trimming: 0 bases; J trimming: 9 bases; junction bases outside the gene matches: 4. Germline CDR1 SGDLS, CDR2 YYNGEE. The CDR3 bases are TGTGCCAGCAGCGTAGGGGGGACTAGCGGGAGGATTGAGCAGTTCTTC. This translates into CASSVGGTSGRIEQFF.

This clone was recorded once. CDR3 nucleotides: TGTGCCAGCTCACCAGGAGGGAAGAGCAATCAGCCCCAGCATTTT. Residues: CASSPGGKSNQPQHF. The J gene is TRBJ1-5, the V gene TRBV18; D is unclear. The V end was cut by 2 bases, the J end by 1 base, with 9 bases between. Germline V gene lookup returns CDR1 KGHSH and CDR2 LQKENI. CDR3 size: 15 residues.

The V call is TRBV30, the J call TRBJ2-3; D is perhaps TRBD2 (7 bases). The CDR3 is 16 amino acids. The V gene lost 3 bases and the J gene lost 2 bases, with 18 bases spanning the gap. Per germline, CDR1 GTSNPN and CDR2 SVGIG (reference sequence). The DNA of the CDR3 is TGTGCCTGGAGGATGGAGTGGCGGGGGCCCACAGATACGCAGTATTTT. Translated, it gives CAWRMEWRGPTDTQYF.

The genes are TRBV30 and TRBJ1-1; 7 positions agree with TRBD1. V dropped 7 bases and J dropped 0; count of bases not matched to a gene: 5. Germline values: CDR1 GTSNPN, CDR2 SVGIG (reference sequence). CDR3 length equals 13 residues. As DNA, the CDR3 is TGTGCCTATCACAGGGGTATGAACACTGAAGCTTTCTTT. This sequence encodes CAYHRGMNTEAFF.

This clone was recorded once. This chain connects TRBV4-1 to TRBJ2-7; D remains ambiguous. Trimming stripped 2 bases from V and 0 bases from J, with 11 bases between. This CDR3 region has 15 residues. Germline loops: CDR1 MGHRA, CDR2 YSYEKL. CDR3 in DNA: TGCGCCAGCAGCCAACGGACCGAGGCCTCCTACGAGCAGTACTTC. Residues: CASSQRTEASYEQYF.

The CDR3 loop reads CASSIEIAGFTQYF. The CDR3 nucleotides read TGTGCCAGTAGTATAGAAATAGCGGGTTTTACGCAGTATTTT. The rearrangement links TRBV19 to TRBJ2-3; 7 nucleotides align to TRBD2. Per the germline V gene, CDR1 is LNHDA and CDR2 is SQIVND (reference sequence). V lost 0 bases, J lost 8 bases, and 5 bases stayed unmatched. The CDR3 totals 14 residues.

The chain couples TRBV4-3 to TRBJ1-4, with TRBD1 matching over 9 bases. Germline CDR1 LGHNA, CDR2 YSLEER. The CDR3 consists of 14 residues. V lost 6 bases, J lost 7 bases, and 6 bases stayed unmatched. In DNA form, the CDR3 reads TGCGCCAGCAGTGGGACAGGGCGAAGTGAAAAACTGTTTTTT. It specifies CASSGTGRSEKLFF.

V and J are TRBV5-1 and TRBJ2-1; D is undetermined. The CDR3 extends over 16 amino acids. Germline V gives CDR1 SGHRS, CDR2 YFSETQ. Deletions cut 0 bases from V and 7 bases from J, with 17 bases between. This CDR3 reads CASSLDPGLGSNEQFF. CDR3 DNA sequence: TGCGCCAGCAGCTTGGACCCCGGTCTTGGTAGTAATGAGCAGTTCTTC. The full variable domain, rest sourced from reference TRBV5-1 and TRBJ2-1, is KAGVTQTPRYLIKTRGQQVTLSCSPISGHRSVSWYQQTPGQGLQFLFEYFSETQRNKGNFPGRFSGRQFSNSRSEMNVSTLELGDSALYLCASSLDPGLGSNEQFFGPGTRLTVL.

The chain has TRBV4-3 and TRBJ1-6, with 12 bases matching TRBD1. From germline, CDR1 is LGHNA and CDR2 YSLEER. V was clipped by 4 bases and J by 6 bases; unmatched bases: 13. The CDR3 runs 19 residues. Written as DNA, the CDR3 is TGCGCCAGCAGCCGTTTCACCGGGACAGGGGGCGCGTTTAATTCACCCCTCCACTTT. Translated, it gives CASSRFTGTGGAFNSPLHF.

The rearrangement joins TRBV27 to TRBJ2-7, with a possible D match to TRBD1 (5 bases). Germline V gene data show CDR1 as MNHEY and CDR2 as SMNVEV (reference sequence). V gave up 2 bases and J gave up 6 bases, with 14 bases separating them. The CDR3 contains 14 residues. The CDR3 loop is CASSLAGYRSEQYF. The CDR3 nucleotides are TGTGCCAGCAGTTTAGCAGGGTATCGCTCCGAGCAGTACTTC.